This T cell receptor (beta chain) was sequenced during a study of T cell responses to AZD1222 COVID-19 vaccine. Germline CDR1 MGHDK, CDR2 SYGVNS. Trimming removed 5 bases from V and 5 bases from J, with 14 bases in between. There are 14 residues in the CDR3. The protocol was immunoSEQ multiplex PCR, while the TCRdb copy is restricted to in-frame clones and leaves out a portion. This sample yields some 120,000 clones, of which just over 85% are seen a single time; about 10% belongs to the top ten. The TCR originated in an adult in good health. Source: peripheral blood, taken on day 0 of AZD1222 vaccination. The chain joins TRBV25-1 to TRBJ2-3, with D perhaps TRBD1 (5 bases). CDR3: CASSMVAGLDTQYF. As DNA, the CDR3 is TGTGCCAGCAGTATGGTGGCAGGGCTAGATACGCAGTATTTT.